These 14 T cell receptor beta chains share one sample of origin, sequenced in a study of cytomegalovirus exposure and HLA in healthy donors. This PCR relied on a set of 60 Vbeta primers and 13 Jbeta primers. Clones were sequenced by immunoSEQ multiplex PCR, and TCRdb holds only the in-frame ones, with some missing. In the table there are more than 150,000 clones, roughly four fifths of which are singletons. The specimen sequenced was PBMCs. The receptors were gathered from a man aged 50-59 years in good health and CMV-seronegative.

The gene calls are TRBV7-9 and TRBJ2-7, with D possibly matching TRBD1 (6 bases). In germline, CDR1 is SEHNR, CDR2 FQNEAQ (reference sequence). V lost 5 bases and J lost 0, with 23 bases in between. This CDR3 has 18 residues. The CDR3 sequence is CASSLGHPTGYSSYEQYF. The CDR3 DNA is TGTGCCAGCAGCCTAGGACACCCGACAGGATATAGCTCCTACGAGCAGTACTTC.

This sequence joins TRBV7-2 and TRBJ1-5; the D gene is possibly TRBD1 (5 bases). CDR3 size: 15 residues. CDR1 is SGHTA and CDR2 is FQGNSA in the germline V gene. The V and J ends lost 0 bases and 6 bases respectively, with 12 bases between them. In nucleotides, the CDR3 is TGTGCCAGCAGCTTAGCGGAAGGGGTTCCTCAGCCCCAGCATTTT. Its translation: CASSLAEGVPQPQHF.

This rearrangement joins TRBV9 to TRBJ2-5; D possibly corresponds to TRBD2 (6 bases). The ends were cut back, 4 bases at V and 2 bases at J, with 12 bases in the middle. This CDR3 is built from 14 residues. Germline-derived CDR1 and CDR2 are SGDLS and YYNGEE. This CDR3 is CASSSRGGQETQYF. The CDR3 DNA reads TGTGCCAGCAGCTCCCGGGGAGGACAAGAGACCCAGTACTTC.

In DNA form, the CDR3 reads TGTGCCACCAGGGTAGTGTATGGCTACACCTTC. It translates to CATRVVYGYTF. The gene calls are TRBV6-5 and TRBJ1-2; D is possibly TRBD1 (5 bases). The germline CDR1 and CDR2 sequences are MNHEY and SVGAGI. V lost 10 bases, J lost 5 bases, and 11 bases lay in between. The CDR3 has 11 residues.

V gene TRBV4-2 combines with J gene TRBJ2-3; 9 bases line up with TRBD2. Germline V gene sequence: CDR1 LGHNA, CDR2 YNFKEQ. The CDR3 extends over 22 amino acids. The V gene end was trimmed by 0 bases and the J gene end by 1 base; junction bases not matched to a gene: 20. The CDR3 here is CASSQELGGRAGGRSGTDTQYF. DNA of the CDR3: TGTGCCAGCAGCCAAGAGTTAGGTGGGCGCGCGGGGGGGCGAAGTGGCACAGATACGCAGTATTTT.

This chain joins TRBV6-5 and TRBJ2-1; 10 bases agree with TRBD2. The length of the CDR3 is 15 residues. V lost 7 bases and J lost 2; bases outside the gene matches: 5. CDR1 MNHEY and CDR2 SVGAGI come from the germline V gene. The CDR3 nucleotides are TGTGCCAGCACCGGAAGCGGGGGGGCCTACAATGAGCAGTTCTTC. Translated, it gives CASTGSGGAYNEQFF.

The CDR3: CASRTTGTWEPQHF. CDR3 DNA: TGTGCCAGCAGGACGACCGGGACTTGGGAGCCCCAGCATTTT. The V gene is TRBV28, the J gene TRBJ1-5; D possibly corresponds to TRBD1 (5 bases). Germline V gene sequence: CDR1 MDHEN, CDR2 SYDVKM. V lost 6 bases to trimming and J lost 8 bases, with 17 bases between them. This CDR3 is 14 amino acids long. Full variable domain (remainder filled in from reference TRBV28 and TRBJ1-5): DVKVTQSSRYLVKRTGEKVFLECVQDMDHENMFWYRQDPGLGLRLIYFSYDVKMKEKGDIPEGYSVSREKKERFSLILESASTNQTSMYLCASRTTGTWEPQHFGDGTRLSIL.

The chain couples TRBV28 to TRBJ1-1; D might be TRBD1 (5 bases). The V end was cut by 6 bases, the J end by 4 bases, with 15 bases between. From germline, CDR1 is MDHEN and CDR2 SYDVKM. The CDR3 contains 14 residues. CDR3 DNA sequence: TGTGCCAGCAGCGGGACGTCGGGGGTCACTGAAGCTTTCTTT. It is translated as CASSGTSGVTEAFF.

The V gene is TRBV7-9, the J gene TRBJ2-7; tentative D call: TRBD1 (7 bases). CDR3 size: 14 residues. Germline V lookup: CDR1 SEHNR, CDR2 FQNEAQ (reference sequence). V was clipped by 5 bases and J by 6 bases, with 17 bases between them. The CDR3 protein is CASSLGGTAGEQYF. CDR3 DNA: TGTGCCAGCAGCCTAGGTGGGACAGCGGGCGAGCAGTACTTC.

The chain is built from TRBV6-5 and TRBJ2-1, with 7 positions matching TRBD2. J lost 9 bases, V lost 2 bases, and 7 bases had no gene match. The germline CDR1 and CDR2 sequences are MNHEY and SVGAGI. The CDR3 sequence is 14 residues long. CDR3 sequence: CASSYVTSGVEQFF. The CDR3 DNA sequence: TGTGCCAGCAGTTACGTGACGAGCGGGGTTGAGCAGTTCTTC.

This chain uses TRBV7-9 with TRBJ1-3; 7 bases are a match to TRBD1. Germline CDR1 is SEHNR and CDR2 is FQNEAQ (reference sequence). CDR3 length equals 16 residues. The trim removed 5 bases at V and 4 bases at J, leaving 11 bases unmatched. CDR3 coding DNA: TGTGCCAGCAGCCGCACCTCAACAGGGGCAGGAAACACCATATATTTT. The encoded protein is CASSRTSTGAGNTIYF.

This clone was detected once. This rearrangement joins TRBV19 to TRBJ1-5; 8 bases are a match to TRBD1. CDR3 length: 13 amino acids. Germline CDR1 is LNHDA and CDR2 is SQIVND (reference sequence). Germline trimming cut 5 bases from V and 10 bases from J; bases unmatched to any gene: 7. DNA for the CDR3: TGTGCCAGTAGTCCGGACAGGGTCGAACCCCAGCATTTT. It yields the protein CASSPDRVEPQHF.

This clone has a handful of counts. CDR3 bases: TGTGCCACCCACACGACAGGGATAAGAAACACCATATATTTT. It translates to CATHTTGIRNTIYF. This rearrangement joins TRBV6-1 to TRBJ1-3; 7 bases match TRBD1. This CDR3 contains 14 residues. Germline CDR1 and CDR2: MNHNS and SASEGT. The V and J ends lost 10 bases and 5 bases, in that order; junction bases with no gene match: 11.

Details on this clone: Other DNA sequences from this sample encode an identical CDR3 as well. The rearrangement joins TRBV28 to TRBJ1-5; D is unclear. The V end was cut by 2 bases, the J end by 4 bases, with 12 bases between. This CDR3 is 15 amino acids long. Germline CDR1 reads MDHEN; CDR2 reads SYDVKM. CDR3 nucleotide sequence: TGTGCCAGCAGTTTAGGAGGGCCTGGGAATCAGCCCCAGCATTTT. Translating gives CASSLGGPGNQPQHF. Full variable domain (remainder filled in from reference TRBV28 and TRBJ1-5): DVKVTQSSRYLVKRTGEKVFLECVQDMDHENMFWYRQDPGLGLRLIYFSYDVKMKEKGDIPEGYSVSREKKERFSLILESASTNQTSMYLCASSLGGPGNQPQHFGDGTRLSIL.